This T cell receptor beta chain originates from a study of control samples from healthy donors and cancer patients (dated by TCRdb to 2018 to 2020). On this clone: Its antigen specificity is not known. Base qualities are not provided; no much larger clone lies one nucleotide away.

Preparation of the library involved the immunoSEQ multiplex PCR assay. TCRdb provides this immuneACCESS table in a form limited to in-frame rearrangements. Some clones are lacking; in checked studies, under half of them reflect an unresolved V gene, and why the rest are absent is not known. The sample records approximately 100,000 clones, about 89% of which are singletons. Approximately 8.4% of the sample comes from the top ten. The germline V gene specifies SNHLY as CDR1 and FYNNEI as CDR2. The CDR3 spans 17 residues, from the cysteine through the phenylalanine. The only DNA kept is the CDR3, 51 bases in frame from the first base. V is pruned by 7 bases and J by 4 bases, leaving 15 bases of the junction without a gene match.

Sequencing was done on a sample of blood. This sequence originates from a man between 25 and 39 years old in good health. The V gene is TRBV2 and the J gene is TRBJ2-3, with 9 middle bases fitting TRBD2. The bases are TGTGCCAGCAACGTCCTTGGCGGGGGGGCAGTCGCAGATACGCAGTATTTT. Translated, it gives CASNVLGGGAVADTQYF. The variable domain in full, with residues beyond the CDR3 obtained from the reference TRBV2 and TRBJ2-3 genes, is EPEVTQTPSHQVTQMGQEVILRCVPISNHLYFYWYRQILGQKVEFLVSFYNNEISEKSEIFDDQFSVERPDGSNFTLKIRSTKLEDSAMYFCASNVLGGGAVADTQYFGPGTRLTVL.